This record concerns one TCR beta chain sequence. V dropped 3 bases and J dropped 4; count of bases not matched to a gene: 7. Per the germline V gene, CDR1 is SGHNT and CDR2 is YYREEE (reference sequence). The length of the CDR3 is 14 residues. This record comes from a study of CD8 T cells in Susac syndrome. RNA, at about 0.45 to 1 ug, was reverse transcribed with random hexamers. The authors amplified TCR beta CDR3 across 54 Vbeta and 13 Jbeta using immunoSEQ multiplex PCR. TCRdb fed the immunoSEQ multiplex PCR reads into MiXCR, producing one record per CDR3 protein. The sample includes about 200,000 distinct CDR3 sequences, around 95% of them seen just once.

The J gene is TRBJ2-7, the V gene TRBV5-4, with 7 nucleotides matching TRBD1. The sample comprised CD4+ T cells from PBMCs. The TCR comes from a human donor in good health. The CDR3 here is CASSYRDSFYEQYF. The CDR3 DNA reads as TGTGCCAGCAGCTACCGGGACAGCTTTTACGAGCAGTACTTC.